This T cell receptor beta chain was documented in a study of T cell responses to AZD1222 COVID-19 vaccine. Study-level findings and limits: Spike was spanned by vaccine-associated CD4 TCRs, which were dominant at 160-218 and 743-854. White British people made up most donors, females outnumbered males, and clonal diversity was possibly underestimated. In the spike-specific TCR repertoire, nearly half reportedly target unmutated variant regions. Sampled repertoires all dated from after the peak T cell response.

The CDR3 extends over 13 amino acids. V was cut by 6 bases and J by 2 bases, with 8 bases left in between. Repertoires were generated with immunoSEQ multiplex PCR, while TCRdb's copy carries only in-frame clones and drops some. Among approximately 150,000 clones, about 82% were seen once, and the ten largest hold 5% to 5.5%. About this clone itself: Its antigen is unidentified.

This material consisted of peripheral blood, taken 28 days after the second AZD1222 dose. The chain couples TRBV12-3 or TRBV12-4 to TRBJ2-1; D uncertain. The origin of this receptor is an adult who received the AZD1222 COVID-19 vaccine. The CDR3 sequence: CASSDLAYNEQFF. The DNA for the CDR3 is TGTGCCAGCAGCGACTTAGCCTACAATGAGCAGTTCTTC.